This T cell receptor beta chain was observed in a study of metastatic and nonmetastatic thyroid tumors. The CDR3 totals 14 residues. Deletions cut 3 bases from V and 1 base from J, with 9 bases between. CDR1 SGHDT and CDR2 YYEEEE come from the germline V gene. Study-level findings and limits: Relative to benign nodules, malignant thyroid tumors were reportedly characterized by significantly elevated TCR beta diversity in blood and tumor.

TCRdb reanalyzed the PCR reads via MiXCR. The sample holds 21,000 or so clones, approximately 23% seen once. This clone came up many times. Its target is not known. Among the patients, none had received any treatment before thyroid surgery. The V gene is TRBV5-6, the J gene TRBJ2-3; no clear D gene. This TCR was recovered from a female donor with papillary thyroid cancer or a benign thyroid nodule (not recorded which). Some clones in this sample may be carry-over from other donors' samples. The sample taken for sequencing was tumor tissue. The CDR3 loop is CASSSIGRTDTQYF. CDR3 DNA: TGTGCCAGCAGCTCAATCGGCCGCACAGATACGCAGTATTTT.